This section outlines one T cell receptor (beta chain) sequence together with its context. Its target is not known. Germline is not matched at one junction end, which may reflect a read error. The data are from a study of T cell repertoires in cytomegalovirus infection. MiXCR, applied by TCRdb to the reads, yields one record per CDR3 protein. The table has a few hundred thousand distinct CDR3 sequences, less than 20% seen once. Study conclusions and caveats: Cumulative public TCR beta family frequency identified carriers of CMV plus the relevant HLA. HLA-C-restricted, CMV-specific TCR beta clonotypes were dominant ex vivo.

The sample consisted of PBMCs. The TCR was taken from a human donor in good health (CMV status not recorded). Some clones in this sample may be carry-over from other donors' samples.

This CDR3 is CASSPVGGARQPQQF. The CDR3 bases are TGTGCCAGCAGCCCCGTGGGGGGGGCGAGACAGCCCCAGCAGTTT. This sequence joins TRBV6-6 and TRBJ1-5; possibly TRBD1 for D (6 bases). The CDR3 contains 15 residues. Germline V gives CDR1 MNHNY, CDR2 SVGAGI (reference sequence).